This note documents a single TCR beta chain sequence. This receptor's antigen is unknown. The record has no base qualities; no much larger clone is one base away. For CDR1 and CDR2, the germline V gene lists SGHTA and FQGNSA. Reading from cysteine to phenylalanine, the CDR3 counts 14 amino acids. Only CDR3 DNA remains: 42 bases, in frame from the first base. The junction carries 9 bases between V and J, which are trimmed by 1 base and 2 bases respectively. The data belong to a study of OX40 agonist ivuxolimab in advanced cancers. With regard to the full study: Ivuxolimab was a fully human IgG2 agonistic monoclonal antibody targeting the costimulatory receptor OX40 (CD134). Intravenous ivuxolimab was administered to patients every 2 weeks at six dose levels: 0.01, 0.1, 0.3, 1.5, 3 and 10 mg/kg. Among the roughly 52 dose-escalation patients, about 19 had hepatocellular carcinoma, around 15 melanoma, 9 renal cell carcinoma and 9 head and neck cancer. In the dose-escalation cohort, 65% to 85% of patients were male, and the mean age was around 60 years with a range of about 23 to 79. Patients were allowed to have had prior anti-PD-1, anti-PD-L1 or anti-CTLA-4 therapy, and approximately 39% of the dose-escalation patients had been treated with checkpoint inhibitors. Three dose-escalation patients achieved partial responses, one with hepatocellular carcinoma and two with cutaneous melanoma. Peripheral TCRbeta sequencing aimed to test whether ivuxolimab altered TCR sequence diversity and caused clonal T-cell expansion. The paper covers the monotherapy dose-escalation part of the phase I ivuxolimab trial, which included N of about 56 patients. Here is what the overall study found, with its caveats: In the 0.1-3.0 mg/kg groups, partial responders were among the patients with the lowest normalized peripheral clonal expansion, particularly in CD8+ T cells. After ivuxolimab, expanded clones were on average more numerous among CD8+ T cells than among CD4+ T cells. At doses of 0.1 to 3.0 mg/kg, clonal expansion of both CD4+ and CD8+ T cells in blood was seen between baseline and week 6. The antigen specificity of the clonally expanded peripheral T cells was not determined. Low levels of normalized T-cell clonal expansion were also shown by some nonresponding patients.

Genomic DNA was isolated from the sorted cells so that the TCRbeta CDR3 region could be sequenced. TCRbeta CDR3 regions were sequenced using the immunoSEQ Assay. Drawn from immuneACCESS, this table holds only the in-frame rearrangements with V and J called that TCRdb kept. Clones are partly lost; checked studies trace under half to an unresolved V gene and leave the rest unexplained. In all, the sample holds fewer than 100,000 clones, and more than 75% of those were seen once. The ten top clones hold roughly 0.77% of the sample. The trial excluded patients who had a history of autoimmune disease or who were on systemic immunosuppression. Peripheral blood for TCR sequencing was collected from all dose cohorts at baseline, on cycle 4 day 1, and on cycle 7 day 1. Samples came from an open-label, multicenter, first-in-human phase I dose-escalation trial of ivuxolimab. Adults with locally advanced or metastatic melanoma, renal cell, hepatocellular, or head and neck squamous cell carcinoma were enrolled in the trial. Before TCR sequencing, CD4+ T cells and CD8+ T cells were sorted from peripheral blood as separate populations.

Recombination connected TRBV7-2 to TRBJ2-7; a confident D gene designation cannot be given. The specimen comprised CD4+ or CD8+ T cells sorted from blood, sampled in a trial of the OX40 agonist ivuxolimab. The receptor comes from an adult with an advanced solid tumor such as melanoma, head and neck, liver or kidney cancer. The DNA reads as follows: TGTGCCAGCAGCTTAGAAAGCAGGACCTACGAGCAGTACTTC. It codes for CASSLESRTYEQYF. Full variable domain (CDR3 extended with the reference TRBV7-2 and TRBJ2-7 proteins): GAGVSQSPSNKVTEKGKDVELRCDPISGHTALYWYRQSLGQGLEFLIYFQGNSAPDKSGLPSDRFSAERTGGSVSTLTIQRTQQEDSAVYLCASSLESRTYEQYFGPGTRLTVT.